Shown below are 15 T cell receptor beta chains from a single sample sequenced in a study of spatial heterogeneity in lung cancer. Time point given: sample taken at primary tumor resection. Unsorted whole RNA samples from tumor, nontumor lung or frozen PBMC were sequenced. TCRdb ran MiXCR on the 5' RACE reads and lists one entry per CDR3 protein. The table includes tens of thousands of distinct CDR3 sequences, approximately 21% detected once. Specimen: PBMCs, collected at surgery. Receptor source: a male donor with early-stage non-small cell lung cancer.

The genes are TRBV7-9 and TRBJ1-1, with TRBD1 matching over 9 bases. The germline gives CDR1 SEHNR, CDR2 FQNEAQ (reference sequence). The CDR3 is made up of 16 amino acids. The junction had 9 bases not matched to a gene; V was cut back by 3 bases and J by 4 bases. As DNA, the CDR3 is TGTGCCAGCAGCTTGGGTCTGACAGGGGGTTTCACTGAAGCTTTCTTT. Translation: CASSLGLTGGFTEAFF.

At least ten counts were recorded for this clonotype. The J gene is TRBJ2-1, the V gene TRBV2; D unresolved. CDR1 is SNHLY and CDR2 is FYNNEI in the germline V gene. The CDR3 sequence is 10 residues long. V was pared by 4 bases and J by 9 bases, with 4 bases between. CDR3 sequence reads: CASSGVEQFF. CDR3 in DNA: TGTGCCAGCAGTGGGGTTGAGCAGTTCTTC.

Ten or more counts support this clonotype. The V gene is TRBV29-1, the J gene TRBJ2-5, with D possibly matching TRBD1 (5 bases). There are 11 residues in the CDR3. With 4 bases removed from V and 5 bases from J, the gap between germline ends came to 8 bases. In germline, CDR1 is SQVTM, CDR2 ANQGSEA. This chain's CDR3 is CSVGGVETQYF. CDR3 in DNA: TGCAGCGTTGGGGGCGTGGAGACCCAGTACTTC.

This clonotype was observed a few times. V and J are TRBV29-1 and TRBJ2-7; D is unclear. This CDR3 region has 13 residues. V lost 4 bases to trimming and J lost 3 bases, with 13 bases between them. The V gene's germline CDR1 is SQVTM and CDR2 ANQGSEA. CDR3 amino acids: CSVGGDSHYEQYF. In nucleotides, the CDR3 is TGCAGCGTTGGGGGTGACTCCCACTACGAGCAGTACTTC.

The gene calls are TRBV28 and TRBJ2-1; weak D call: TRBD2 (6 bases). Looked up from germline, CDR1 is MDHEN and CDR2 is SYDVKM. The V gene lost 1 base and the J gene lost 12 bases, with 19 bases spanning the gap. The CDR3 is made up of 15 amino acids. The CDR3 nucleotides read TGTGCCAGCAGTTTATCTTCGGGAGCCCTCTCCGGGCAGTTCTTC. Encoded protein: CASSLSSGALSGQFF.

The chain combines TRBV2 with TRBJ2-7, with a tentative D call TRBD2 (5 bases). Trimming took 8 bases from V and 2 from J, leaving 13 bases between them. The CDR3 is made up of 13 amino acids. The V gene's germline CDR1 is SNHLY and CDR2 FYNNEI. The CDR3 sequence: CASEEWGAYEQYF. DNA for the CDR3: TGTGCCAGCGAGGAATGGGGAGCCTACGAGCAGTACTTC.

The sample holds many counts of this clonotype. V gene TRBV4-2 combines with J gene TRBJ1-1; D perhaps matches TRBD1 (5 bases). CDR1 LGHNA and CDR2 YNFKEQ come from the germline V gene. Trimming took 3 bases from V and 1 from J, leaving 18 bases between them. CDR3 length: 17 residues. In DNA, the CDR3 is TGTGCCAGCAGCCACACAGTCGGGGCTACGAGGAACACTGAAGCTTTCTTT. Translating it yields CASSHTVGATRNTEAFF.

This clonotype has a handful of counts. The V gene is TRBV20-1, the J gene TRBJ2-7; D possibly corresponds to TRBD1 (6 bases). The CDR3 loop spans 14 amino acids. Germline V gene lookup returns CDR1 DFQATT and CDR2 SNEGSKA (reference sequence). Trimming cost V 1 base and J 6 bases, with 16 bases left between them. Here the CDR3 reads CSARVSPGTREQYF. CDR3 sequence (DNA): TGCAGTGCTAGAGTGTCCCCAGGGACACGCGAGCAGTACTTC.

This clonotype was detected a few times. The chain combines TRBV27 with TRBJ2-5, with D possibly matching TRBD2 (5 bases). Looked up from germline, CDR1 is MNHEY and CDR2 is SMNVEV (reference sequence). The CDR3 runs 11 residues. V was shortened by 4 bases and J by 9 bases, with 9 bases between the two germline ends. The CDR3 DNA reads TGTGCCAGCAGTTCTCTCGGGGCCCAGTACTTC. This encodes CASSSLGAQYF.

This sequence joins TRBV20-1 and TRBJ1-5; D uncertain. The V end was cut by 0 bases, the J end by 9 bases, with 12 bases between. Germline V gene lookup returns CDR1 DFQATT and CDR2 SNEGSKA (reference sequence). This CDR3 region has 13 residues. CDR3 nucleotides: TGCAGTGCTAGAGATCTGACCCTGGGGCCCCAGCATTTT. Amino acids: CSARDLTLGPQHF.

The J gene is TRBJ2-1, the V gene TRBV5-4; D might be TRBD1 or TRBD2, each matching 6 bases. CDR1 is SGHNT and CDR2 is YYREEE in the germline V gene (reference sequence). This CDR3 has 15 amino acids. Trimming took off 1 base at V and 3 bases at J, with 11 bases between the two ends. The chain's CDR3 is CASSLPGALYNEQFF. CDR3 nucleotide sequence: TGTGCCAGCAGCTTGCCGGGGGCCCTCTACAATGAGCAGTTCTTC.

This clonotype was detected many times. The chain uses TRBV29-1 and TRBJ2-1; 10 nucleotides align to TRBD1. The CDR3 has 14 residues. Germline lookup yields CDR1 SQVTM and CDR2 ANQGSEA. Trimming at V came to 4 bases and at J to 7 bases, leaving 7 bases not matched to a gene. The CDR3 is CSVAWGQGINEQFF. The DNA for the CDR3 is TGCAGCGTTGCATGGGGACAGGGGATAAATGAGCAGTTCTTC.

This chain links TRBV29-1 with TRBJ1-5, with D tentatively TRBD1 (5 bases). V was clipped by 0 bases and J by 5 bases, with 8 bases between them. The CDR3 covers 13 residues. CDR1 SQVTM and CDR2 ANQGSEA come from the germline V gene. CDR3 loop: CSVEEGPYQPQHF. DNA for the CDR3: TGCAGCGTTGAAGAGGGGCCCTATCAGCCCCAGCATTTT. The variable domain in full, completed from reference TRBV29-1 and TRBJ1-5, reads SAVISQKPSRDICQRGTSLTIQCQVDSQVTMMFWYRQQPGQSLTLIATANQGSEATYESGFVIDKFPISRPNLTFSTLTVSNMSPEDSSIYLCSVEEGPYQPQHFGDGTRLSIL.

V and J are TRBV12-3 or TRBV12-4 and TRBJ2-5, with a weak D call TRBD2 (5 bases). Trimming took off 5 bases at V and 11 bases at J, with 15 bases between the two ends. The CDR3 covers 12 residues. CDR3 nucleotide sequence: TGTGCCAGCAGTCCCCGTTGGGAGCGGCAGTACTTC. Encoded protein: CASSPRWERQYF.

This clonotype came up a few times. V and J are TRBV10-3 and TRBJ2-3; a weak D match, TRBD2 (6 bases). Germline CDR1 ENHRY, CDR2 SYGVKD. V lost 0 bases to trimming and J lost 2 bases, with 12 bases between them. CDR3 length: 16 amino acids. The CDR3 nucleotides are TGTGCCATCAGTGAGTCTGGTAGCGGTAACACAGATACGCAGTATTTT. Translated: CAISESGSGNTDTQYF.